Shown below are 15 T cell receptor beta chains from a single sample sequenced in a study of tumor and adjacent non-tumor tissue in lung cancer. The library came from three nested PCR rounds adapted from ARM-PCR protocols. MiXCR, run by TCRdb on the multiplex PCR reads, gives a single entry per CDR3 protein. The profile covers over 100,000 distinct CDR3 sequences, with approximately 71% appearing a single time and about 40% taken by the ten largest. RNA was extracted from bulk tissue without any cell sorting. The sequenced sample was lung tumor tissue. The receptors stem from a woman aged 55-75 years with non-small cell lung cancer.

As to this clonotype: Just one base apart from a much larger clone, this may be a read error. The chain couples TRBV29-1 to TRBJ1-2, with 7 bases fitting TRBD1. Trimming cost V 6 bases and J 10 bases; bases outside gene matches: 11. Per germline, CDR1 SQVTM and CDR2 ANQGSEA. The CDR3 extends over 12 amino acids. The CDR3 coding sequence is TGCAGCGTCCCCACTACAGGGGTAGACTACACCTTC. It yields the protein CSVPTTGVDYTF.

The J gene is TRBJ1-1, the V gene TRBV6-2 or TRBV6-3; no definite D call. Germline lookup yields CDR1 MNHEY and CDR2 SVGEGT. The V end lost 7 bases, the J end lost 2 bases, and 17 bases lay between the germline ends. The CDR3 covers 15 residues. The CDR3 nucleotides are TGTGCCAGCAACGTAGTGGCCTTGACTAACACTGAAGCTTTCTTT. Its protein product is CASNVVALTNTEAFF.

As for this clonotype: The junction departs from germline at one end; a sequencing error may be responsible. The V and J genes are TRBV12-3 or TRBV12-4 and TRBJ2-5, with 9 bases fitting TRBD2. CDR3 length: 14 residues. CDR3 region: CASNLAGAQETQYF. CDR3 DNA sequence: TGTGCCAGCAATTTAGCGGGAGCTCAAGAGACCCAGTACTTC.

Remarks on this clonotype: A junction end diverges from the germline sequence, so it may reflect a read error. The chain employs TRBV6-5 and TRBJ1-2, with D possibly TRBD1 on 5 matching bases. The CDR3 consists of 11 residues. Germline-derived CDR1 and CDR2 are MNHEY and SVGAGI. CDR3 sequence: CASTLGGNYIF. Written as DNA, the CDR3 is TGTGCCAGCACCCTCGGGGGAAACTACATCTTC.

This clonotype turned up a few times. At one end the junction does not follow the germline gene, possibly because of a read error. The chain employs TRBV6-2 or TRBV6-3 and TRBJ1-5; D remains unclear. Germline V gene sequence: CDR1 MNHEY, CDR2 SVGEGT. This CDR3 region has 14 residues. The CDR3 protein is CTSNTWMGLQPQHF. CDR3 nucleotide sequence: TGTACCAGCAATACATGGATGGGCCTCCAGCCCCAGCATTTT.

This clonotype was picked up many times. The genes are TRBV20-1 and TRBJ1-1, with 7 bases fitting TRBD1. The trim removed 3 bases at V and 2 bases at J, leaving 3 bases unmatched. Germline V gene sequence: CDR1 DFQATT, CDR2 SNEGSKA (reference sequence). The CDR3 covers 13 residues. The CDR3 nucleotides read TGCAGTGCTAGCACAGGGGTTAACACTGAAGCTTTCTTT. Protein: CSASTGVNTEAFF.

On this clonotype: The CDR3 ends on some other residue instead of the conserved phenylalanine or tryptophan, so this is likely a read error. V usage is TRBV20-1 and J usage is TRBJ2-2; D possibly corresponds to TRBD1 (6 bases). Germline values: CDR1 DFQATT, CDR2 SNEGSKA (reference sequence). The CDR3 loop spans 15 amino acids. Trimming pared 8 bases from V and 3 bases from J, leaving 19 bases between. The CDR3 DNA sequence: TGCAGTCCTATAGCCACAGGGCGGGACACCGGGGAGCTGTTTTCT. Amino acid sequence: CSPIATGRDTGELFS.

Regarding this clonotype: A much bigger clone sits one base away, suggesting this may be a read error. V gene TRBV20-1 combines with J gene TRBJ1-2; D uncertain. This CDR3 has 13 residues. The V end lost 7 bases, the J end lost 0 bases, and 12 bases lay between the germline ends. Looked up from germline, CDR1 is DFQATT and CDR2 is SNEGSKA (reference sequence). CDR3 loop: CSVSDTTNYGYTF. The DNA of the CDR3 is TGCAGTGTTAGTGACACAACTAACTATGGCTACACCTTC.

V gene TRBV11-3 combines with J gene TRBJ1-5; no reliable D call. The CDR3 extends over 18 amino acids. The germline gives CDR1 SGHNT, CDR2 YENEEA. Trimming removed 5 bases at V and 6 bases at J, with 26 bases between. The CDR3 DNA is TGTGCCAGCAGCGCACCCGACCCGGGAGAGAAAGAGATTCAGCCCCAGCATTTT. Protein product: CASSAPDPGEKEIQPQHF.

The rearrangement links TRBV28 to TRBJ2-5; D ambiguous. Germline V gene lookup returns CDR1 MDHEN and CDR2 SYDVKM. The ends were cut back, 5 bases at V and 3 bases at J, with 7 bases in the middle. The CDR3 sequence is 12 residues long. The CDR3 nucleotides read TGTGCCAGCAGTCTCCGAGAAGAGACCCAGTACTTC. This sequence encodes CASSLREETQYF.

Concerning this clonotype: One junction end disagrees with the germline gene, perhaps due to a read error. J is TRBJ2-1 and V is TRBV25-1; D not certain. The DNA end is a closer match to TRBJ2-7, so the J assignment may be wrong. This CDR3 region has 14 residues. CDR1 and CDR2 from the germline V gene are MGHDK and SYGVNS. The CDR3 spells CTSSMPTLGNEQYF. In DNA form, the CDR3 reads TGTACCAGCAGTATGCCCACCCTAGGGAATGAGCAGTACTTC.

As regards this clonotype: With a much larger clone just one base away, this may be a read error. The rearrangement uses TRBV6-1 and TRBJ1-5; no firm D call. CDR1 MNHNS and CDR2 SASEGT come from the germline V gene. The CDR3 runs to 11 residues. V was clipped by 3 bases and J by 9 bases, with 6 bases between them. In DNA form, the CDR3 reads TGTGCCAGCAGTGATCACCTGCCCCAGCATTTT. Its translation: CASSDHLPQHF.

The chain carries TRBV6-2 or TRBV6-3 and TRBJ2-2; D tentatively reads TRBD1 or TRBD2 (5 bases each). V lost 2 bases to trimming and J lost 2 bases, with 15 bases between them. The CDR3 runs 17 residues. Germline lookup yields CDR1 MNHEY and CDR2 SVGEGT. In nucleotides, the CDR3 is TGTGCCAGCAGTTACATCCAAGAGAGGGGCAACACCGGGGAGCTGTTTTTT. This encodes CASSYIQERGNTGELFF.

A note on this clonotype: Sequence at one end of the junction differs from germline and may be a read error. J is TRBJ2-5 and V is TRBV11-3; D is possibly TRBD2 (6 bases). Germline lookup yields CDR1 SGHNT and CDR2 YENEEA. The CDR3 extends over 17 amino acids. The CDR3 DNA reads TGTGCCAGCAGCACCAAAGGTGGAGGGGATTACCAAGAGAGCCAGTACTTC. Its protein is CASSTKGGGDYQESQYF.

This rearrangement joins TRBV11-2 to TRBJ2-3, with 8 bases lining up with TRBD1. Germline CDR1 reads SGHAT; CDR2 reads FQNNGV. This CDR3 has 16 residues. The V gene end was trimmed by 0 bases and the J gene end by 3 bases; junction bases not matched to a gene: 5. The DNA of the CDR3 is TGTGCCAGCAGCTTAGATCAGGGGGCCCCGACAGATACGCAGTATTTT. Translated: CASSLDQGAPTDTQYF.